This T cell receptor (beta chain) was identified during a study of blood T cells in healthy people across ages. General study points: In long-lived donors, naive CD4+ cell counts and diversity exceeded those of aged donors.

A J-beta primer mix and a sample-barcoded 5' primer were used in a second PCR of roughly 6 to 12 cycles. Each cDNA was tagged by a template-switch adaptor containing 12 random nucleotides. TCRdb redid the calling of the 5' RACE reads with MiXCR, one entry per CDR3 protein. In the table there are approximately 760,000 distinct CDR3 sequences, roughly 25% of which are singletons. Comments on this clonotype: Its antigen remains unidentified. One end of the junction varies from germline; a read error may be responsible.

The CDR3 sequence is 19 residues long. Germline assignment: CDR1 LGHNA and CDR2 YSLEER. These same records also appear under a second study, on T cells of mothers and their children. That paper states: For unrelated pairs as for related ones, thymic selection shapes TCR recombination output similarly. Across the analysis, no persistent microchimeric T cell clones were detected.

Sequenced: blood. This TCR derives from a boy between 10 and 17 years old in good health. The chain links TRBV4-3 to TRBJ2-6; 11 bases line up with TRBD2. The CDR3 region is CASSQALAGGSLGANVLAF. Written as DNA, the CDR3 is TGCGCCAGCAGCCAAGCTCTAGCGGGGGGCTCCTTGGGGGCCAACGTCCTGGCTTTC.